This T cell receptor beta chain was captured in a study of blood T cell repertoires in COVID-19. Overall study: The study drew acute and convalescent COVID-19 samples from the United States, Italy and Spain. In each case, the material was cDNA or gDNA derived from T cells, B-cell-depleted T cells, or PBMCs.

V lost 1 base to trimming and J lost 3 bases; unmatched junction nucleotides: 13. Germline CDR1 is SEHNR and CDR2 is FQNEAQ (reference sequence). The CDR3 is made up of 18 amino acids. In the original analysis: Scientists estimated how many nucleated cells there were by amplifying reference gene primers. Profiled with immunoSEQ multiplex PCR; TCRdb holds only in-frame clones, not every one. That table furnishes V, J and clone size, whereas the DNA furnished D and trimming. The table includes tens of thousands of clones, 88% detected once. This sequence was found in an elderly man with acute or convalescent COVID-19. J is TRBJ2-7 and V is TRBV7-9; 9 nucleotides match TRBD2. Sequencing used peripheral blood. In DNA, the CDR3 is TGTGCCAGCAGCTTAGTCAGCCTAGCGGGATCATTAAGCTACGAGCAGTACTTC. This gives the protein CASSLVSLAGSLSYEQYF.